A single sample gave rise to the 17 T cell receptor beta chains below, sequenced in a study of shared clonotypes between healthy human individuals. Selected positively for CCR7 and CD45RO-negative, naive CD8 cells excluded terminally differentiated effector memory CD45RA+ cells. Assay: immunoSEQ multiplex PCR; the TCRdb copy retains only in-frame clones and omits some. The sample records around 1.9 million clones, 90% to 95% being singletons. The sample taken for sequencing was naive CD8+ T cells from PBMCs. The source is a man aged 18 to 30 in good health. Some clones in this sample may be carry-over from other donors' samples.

The CDR3 is CASSPGQTGGYTF. CDR3 coding DNA: TGTGCCAGCAGCCCAGGACAGACTGGGGGCTACACCTTC. J is TRBJ1-2 and V is TRBV11-2; perhaps TRBD1 as D (6 bases). This CDR3 spans 13 amino acids. CDR1 and CDR2 (germline): SGHAT, FQNNGV. The V end was cut by 5 bases, the J end by 8 bases, with 15 bases between.

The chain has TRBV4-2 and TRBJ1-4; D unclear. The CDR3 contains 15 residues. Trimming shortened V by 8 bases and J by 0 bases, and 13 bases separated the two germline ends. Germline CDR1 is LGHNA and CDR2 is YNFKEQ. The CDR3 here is CASLRGGATNEKLFF. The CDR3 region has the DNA TGTGCCAGCCTGAGAGGCGGTGCAACTAATGAAAAACTGTTTTTT.

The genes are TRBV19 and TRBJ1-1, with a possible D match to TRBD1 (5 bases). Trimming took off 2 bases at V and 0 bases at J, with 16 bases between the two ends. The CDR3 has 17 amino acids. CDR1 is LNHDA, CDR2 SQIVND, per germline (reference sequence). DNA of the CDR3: TGTGCCAGTAGTATAATTGGGGGAGGTTACATGAACACTGAAGCTTTCTTT. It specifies CASSIIGGGYMNTEAFF.

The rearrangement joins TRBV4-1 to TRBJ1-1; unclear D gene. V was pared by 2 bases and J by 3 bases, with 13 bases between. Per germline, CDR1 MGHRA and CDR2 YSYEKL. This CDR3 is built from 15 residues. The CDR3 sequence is CASSQFVGPDTEAFF. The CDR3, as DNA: TGCGCCAGCAGCCAATTCGTGGGCCCTGACACTGAAGCTTTCTTT.

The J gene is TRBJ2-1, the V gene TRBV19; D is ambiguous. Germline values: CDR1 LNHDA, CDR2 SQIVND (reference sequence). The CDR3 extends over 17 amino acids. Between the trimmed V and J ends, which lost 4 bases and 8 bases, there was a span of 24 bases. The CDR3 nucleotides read TGTGCCAGTAGTAGCCCCCTAACTCTCCCCTCTTTCGATGAGCAGTTCTTC. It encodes CASSSPLTLPSFDEQFF.

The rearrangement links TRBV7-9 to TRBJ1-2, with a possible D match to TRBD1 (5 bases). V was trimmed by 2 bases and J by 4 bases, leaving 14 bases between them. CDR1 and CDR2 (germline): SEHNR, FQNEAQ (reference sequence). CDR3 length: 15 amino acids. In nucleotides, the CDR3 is TGTGCCAGCAGCTTACTGGAAGGGGAGTTCTATGGCTACACCTTC. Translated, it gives CASSLLEGEFYGYTF.

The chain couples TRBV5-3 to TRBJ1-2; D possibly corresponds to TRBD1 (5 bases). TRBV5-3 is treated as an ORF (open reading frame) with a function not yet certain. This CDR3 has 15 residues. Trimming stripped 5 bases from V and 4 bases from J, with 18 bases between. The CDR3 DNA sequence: TGTGCCAGAAGTCTAGAGTTTGGGGCCGGCTATGGCTACACCTTC. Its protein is CARSLEFGAGYGYTF.

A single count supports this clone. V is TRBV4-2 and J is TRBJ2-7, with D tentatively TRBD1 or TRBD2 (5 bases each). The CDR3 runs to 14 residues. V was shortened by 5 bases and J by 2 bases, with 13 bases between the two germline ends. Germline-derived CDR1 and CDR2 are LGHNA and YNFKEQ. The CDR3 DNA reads TGTGCCAGCAGCAGCCGGGACCGAACCTACGAGCAGTACTTC. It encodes CASSSRDRTYEQYF.

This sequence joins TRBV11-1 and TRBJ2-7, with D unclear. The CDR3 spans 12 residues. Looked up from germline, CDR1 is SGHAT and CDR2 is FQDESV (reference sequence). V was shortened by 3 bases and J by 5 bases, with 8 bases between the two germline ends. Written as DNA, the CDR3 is TGTGCCAGCAGCTTCCGAGACGACGAGCAGTACTTC. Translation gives CASSFRDDEQYF.

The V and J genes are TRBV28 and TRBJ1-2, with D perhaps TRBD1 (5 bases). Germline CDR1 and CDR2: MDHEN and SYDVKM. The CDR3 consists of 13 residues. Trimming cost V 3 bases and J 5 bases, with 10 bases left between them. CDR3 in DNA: TGTGCCAGCAGTTTGGGGGAATGGTATGGCTACACCTTC. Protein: CASSLGEWYGYTF.

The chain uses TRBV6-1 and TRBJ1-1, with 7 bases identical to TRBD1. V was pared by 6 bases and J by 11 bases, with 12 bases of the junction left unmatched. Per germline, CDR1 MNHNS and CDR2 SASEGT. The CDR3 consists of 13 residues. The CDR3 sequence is CASSELRGFMAFF. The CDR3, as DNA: TGTGCCAGCAGCGAACTCAGGGGGTTTATGGCTTTCTTT.

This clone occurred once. CDR3 sequence reads: CASSLLPSGNYEQYF. The CDR3 bases are TGTGCCAGCAGTTTACTTCCTAGCGGGAATTACGAGCAGTACTTC. V is TRBV27 and J is TRBJ2-7, with TRBD2 matching over 9 bases. This CDR3 has 15 residues. Trimming at V came to 2 bases and at J to 4 bases, leaving 6 bases not matched to a gene. Germline V lookup: CDR1 MNHEY, CDR2 SMNVEV (reference sequence).

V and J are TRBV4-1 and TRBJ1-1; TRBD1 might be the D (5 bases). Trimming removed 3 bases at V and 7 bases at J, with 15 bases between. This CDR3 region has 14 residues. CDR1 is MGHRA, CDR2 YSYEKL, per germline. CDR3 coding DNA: TGCGCCAGCAGCCAGGGGGGGTGGTCTGGTGAAGCTTTCTTT. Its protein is CASSQGGWSGEAFF.

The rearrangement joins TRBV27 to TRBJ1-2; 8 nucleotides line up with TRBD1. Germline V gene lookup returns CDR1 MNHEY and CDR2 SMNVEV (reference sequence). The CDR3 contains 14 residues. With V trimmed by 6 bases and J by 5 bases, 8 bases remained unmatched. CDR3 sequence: CASSRHDRGYGYTF. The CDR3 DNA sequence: TGTGCCAGCAGCCGACATGACAGGGGATATGGCTACACCTTC.

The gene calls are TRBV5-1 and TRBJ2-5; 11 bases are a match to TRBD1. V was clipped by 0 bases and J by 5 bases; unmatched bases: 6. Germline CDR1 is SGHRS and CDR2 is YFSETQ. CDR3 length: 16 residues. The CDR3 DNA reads TGCGCCAGCAGCTTGGACTGGACAGGGGGCGAGGAGACCCAGTACTTC. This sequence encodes CASSLDWTGGEETQYF.

In nucleotides, the CDR3 is TGTGCCAGCAGCTTAGCCTCACCCTACGAGCAGTACTTC. This gives the protein CASSLASPYEQYF. The chain couples TRBV7-6 to TRBJ2-7, with D unclear. This CDR3 spans 13 amino acids. Germline CDR1 SGHVS, CDR2 FNYEAQ. Trimming took 0 bases from V and 2 from J, leaving 5 bases between them.

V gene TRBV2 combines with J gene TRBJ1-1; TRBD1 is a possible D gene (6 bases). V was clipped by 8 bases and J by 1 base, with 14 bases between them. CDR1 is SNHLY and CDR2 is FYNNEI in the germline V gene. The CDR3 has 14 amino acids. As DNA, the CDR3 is TGTGCCAGCCCCAATCCGACAGGGAACACTGAAGCTTTCTTT. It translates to CASPNPTGNTEAFF.